This T cell receptor (beta chain) was documented in a study of Tregs in tolerant kidney transplant recipients. On this clone itself: The antigen remains undetermined.

Some clones are missing from TCRdb's copy, which holds only in-frame ones; the method was immunoSEQ multiplex PCR. The profile shows approximately 47,000 clones, roughly 90% of them singletons. Germline V gene data show CDR1 as LNHNV and CDR2 as YYDKDF (reference sequence). V shed 2 bases and J 5 bases; nucleotides not matched to a gene: 6. This CDR3 spans 16 amino acids. Study observations and caveats: This study did not directly address biological reproducibility. Nucleotide sequences could not be compared across some patients' samples due to primer changes.

Recipients received nonmyeloablative bone marrow transplants from related graft donors, with transient mixed chimerism. Unstimulated Tregs (CD4+CD25+CD127-) and CD4+CD25- non-Tregs were sorted from PBMCs. The chain uses TRBV15 and TRBJ2-5, with 12 bases aligning to TRBD2. The source material was CD8+ T cells from blood (PBMCs), sampled 12 months after the transplant. This receptor was taken from a human patient who received a combined kidney and bone marrow transplant. Some T cells may originate from the graft donor. The CDR3 bases are TGTGCCACCAGCAGACAGACTAGCGGGAGAGGCGAGACCCAGTACTTC. It codes for CATSRQTSGRGETQYF. The full variable domain, rest sourced from reference TRBV15 and TRBJ2-5, is DAMVIQNPRYQVTQFGKPVTLSCSQTLNHNVMYWYQQKSSQAPKLLFHYYDKDFNNEADTPDNFQSRRPNTSFCFLDIRSPGLGDTAMYLCATSRQTSGRGETQYFGPGTRLLVL.